Described below is a single T cell receptor (beta chain) sequence and its context. What it recognizes is unknown. This entry belongs to a study of cytomegalovirus exposure and HLA in healthy donors. Study results and limitations: When the data were analyzed later, several of the most significant clusters appeared to be linked to common viral pathogens.

The PCR employed 60 Vbeta primers together with 13 Jbeta primers. Here immunoSEQ multiplex PCR was the method, and the copy in TCRdb shows in-frame clones only, minus some. The sample data list more than 130,000 clones. The CDR3 contains 12 residues. Trimming cost V 5 bases and J 5 bases, with 10 bases left between them. The germline V gene encodes CDR1 KGHSH and CDR2 LQKENI. This TCR was recovered from a man between 35 and 55 years old in good health and CMV-seronegative. V usage is TRBV18 and J usage is TRBJ2-7; the D is unclear. The sample was PBMCs. This CDR3 reads CASSVQQNEQYF. The CDR3 nucleotides are TGTGCCAGCTCAGTACAACAGAACGAGCAGTACTTC.